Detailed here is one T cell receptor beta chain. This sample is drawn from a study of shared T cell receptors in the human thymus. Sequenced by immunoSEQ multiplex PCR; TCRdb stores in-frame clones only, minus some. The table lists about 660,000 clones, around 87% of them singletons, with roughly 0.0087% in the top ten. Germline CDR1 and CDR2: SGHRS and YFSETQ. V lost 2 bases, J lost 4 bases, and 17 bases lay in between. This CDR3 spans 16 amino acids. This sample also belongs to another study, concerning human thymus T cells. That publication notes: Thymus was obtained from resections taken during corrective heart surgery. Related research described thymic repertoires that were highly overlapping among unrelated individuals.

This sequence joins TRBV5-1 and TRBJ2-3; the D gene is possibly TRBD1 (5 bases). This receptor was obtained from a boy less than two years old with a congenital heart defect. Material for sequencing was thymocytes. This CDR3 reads CASSFRTTLIPDTQYF. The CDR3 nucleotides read TGCGCCAGCAGCTTTAGGACAACCCTAATTCCAGATACGCAGTATTTT.